The 13 T cell receptor beta chains presented below share a single source sample, sequenced in a study of TET2 disruption in CD19-targeted CAR T cells. TCRdb's copy holds only in-frame clones and misses some; the assay was immunoSEQ multiplex PCR. The sample holds 25,000 or so clones. No cognate antigen is known for these TCRs. The sample's treatment: autologous CTL019 cells: CD19 CAR with 4-1BB and CD3 zeta domains. The starting material was CD8- CAR+ T cells sorted from cultured blood T cells, obtained for CD19 CAR T cell therapy. Documented subset: CD8-negative CAR-positive T cells from the infusion product. These receptors all come from a man between 65 and 79 years old with chronic lymphocytic leukemia.

For this clone: The missing CDR3 end, 3 residues past where the read stops, is filled in from the germline J gene. The V and J genes are TRBV7-2 and TRBJ2-3; D perhaps matches TRBD2 (6 bases). With 5 bases removed from V and 2 bases from J, the gap between germline ends came to 11 bases. This CDR3 region has 14 residues. Germline values: CDR1 SGHTA, CDR2 FQGNSA. The CDR3 loop is CASSPGLDTDTQYF. CDR3 bases read: TGTGCCAGCAGCCCGGGACTCGACACAGATACG.

About this clone: The CDR3 end falls 3 residues outside the read, so it is completed with the germline J gene. The chain has TRBV6-2 or TRBV6-3 and TRBJ1-5, with 7 nucleotides matching TRBD1. V trimming: 6 bases; J trimming: 0 bases; junction bases outside the gene matches: 8. The CDR3 extends over 16 amino acids. Germline assignment: CDR1 MNHEY and CDR2 SVGEGT. CDR3: CASSPSWDSSNQPQHF. The part of the CDR3 DNA that was read is TGTGCCAGCAGCCCAAGTTGGGACAGTAGCAATCAGCCC.

Concerning this clone itself: Relative to the germline gene, one junction end is altered; a read error may explain this. The observed sequence ends 3 residues before the CDR3 terminus, with the missing tail filled in from the germline J gene. Other nucleotide sequences from this sample produce the same CDR3. The rearrangement uses TRBV20-1 and TRBJ1-2, with a weak D call TRBD1 (5 bases). The germline gives CDR1 DFQATT, CDR2 SNEGSKA (reference sequence). The CDR3 loop spans 13 amino acids. CDR3 bases read: TGCAGTGCCCACTCAGACGCGGGGGATGGT. It encodes CSAHSDAGDG. The entire CDR3 reads CSAHSDAGDGYTF.

Turning to this clone: The read halts 3 residues ahead of the CDR3 end, with the missing end drawn from the germline J gene. This rearrangement joins TRBV12-3 or TRBV12-4 to TRBJ1-1, with D perhaps TRBD1 (6 bases). The CDR3 covers 13 residues. Trimming removed 3 bases at V and 5 bases at J, with 10 bases between. The CDR3 here is CASSFGRGTEAFF. CDR3 bases read: TGTGCCAGCAGTTTCGGCAGGGGTACTGAA.

By frequency, this clone is medium-sized. Coverage ceases 3 residues before the CDR3 finishes, and the germline J gene fills in the end. Other nucleotide sequences from this sample produce the same CDR3. V and J are TRBV18 and TRBJ2-5, with a tentative D call TRBD1 (6 bases). V lost 3 bases and J 2 bases, leaving 10 bases between the germline ends. Germline V lookup: CDR1 KGHSH, CDR2 LQKENI. The CDR3 runs to 14 residues. The CDR3 loop is CASSPSGTQETQYF. The CDR3 bases that were read are TGTGCCAGCTCACCCTCCGGGACACAAGAGACC.

Regarding this clone: Its ends do not fully match the called genes, so a read error is possible. The read ends 3 residues before the CDR3 terminus; that terminus is restored from the germline J gene. The sample holds other DNA sequences that translate to the same CDR3. The chain recombines TRBV5-1 with TRBJ1-3, with D possibly TRBD1 on 5 matching bases. In germline, CDR1 is SGHRS, CDR2 YFSETQ. The CDR3 runs 16 residues. The CDR3 bases that were read are TGCGCCAGCAGCTTGGGGGACTCAAATACTGGAAACACT. Its translation is CASSLGDSNTGNT. The entire CDR3 is CASSLGDSNTGNTIYF.

About this clone: Sequencing ends 3 residues short of the CDR3 end; the germline J gene provides the rest. In the same sample, other DNA sequences code for this CDR3. This chain joins TRBV20-1 and TRBJ1-3; 9 bases fit TRBD1. CDR3 length: 14 residues. The junction had 7 bases not matched to a gene; V was cut back by 6 bases and J by 4 bases. Germline CDR1 is DFQATT and CDR2 is SNEGSKA (reference sequence). This CDR3 is CSAVQGAGGNTIYF. The DNA read from the CDR3 is TGCAGTGCGGTACAGGGGGCAGGAGGAAACACC.

Comments on this clone: Sequencing ends 3 residues short of the CDR3 end; the germline J gene provides the rest. This chain joins TRBV7-9 and TRBJ1-4; D might be TRBD1 (5 bases). This CDR3 is 15 amino acids long. Between the trimmed V and J ends, which lost 5 bases and 7 bases, there was a span of 17 bases. Germline assignment: CDR1 SEHNR and CDR2 FQNEAQ (reference sequence). This chain's CDR3 is CASSRPGGRGEKLFF. The DNA read from the CDR3 is TGTGCCAGCAGCCGCCCGGGGGGAAGAGGTGAAAAA.

A remark on this clone: The CDR3 extends 3 residues past the end of the read, so its final part is completed from the germline J gene. The V gene is TRBV5-1, the J gene TRBJ2-7; D perhaps matches TRBD1 (5 bases). Per the germline V gene, CDR1 is SGHRS and CDR2 is YFSETQ. There are 14 residues in the CDR3. The V end lost 4 bases, the J end lost 3 bases, and 14 bases lay between the germline ends. The CDR3 bases that were read are TGCGCCAGCAGCCCCGACAGAACTTACTACGAG. As protein: CASSPDRTYYE. The complete CDR3 reads CASSPDRTYYEQYF.

Of note for this clone: The CDR3 end falls 3 residues outside the read, so it is completed with the germline J gene. The chain employs TRBV3-1 (or the pseudogene TRBV3-2) and TRBJ1-1; D perhaps matches TRBD1 (6 bases). V was clipped by 4 bases and J by 0 bases, with 9 bases between them. Germline lookup yields CDR1 LGHDT and CDR2 YNNKEL (reference sequence). The length of the CDR3 is 14 residues. CDR3 amino acids: CASSRQAMNTEAFF. The CDR3 bases that were read are TGTGCCAGCAGCCGACAGGCCATGAACACTGAA.

As for this clone: The sequence runs out 3 residues before the end of the CDR3; the remainder is reconstructed from the germline J gene. V is TRBV18 and J is TRBJ1-2; D possibly corresponds to TRBD1 (6 bases). The CDR3 sequence is 17 residues long. The V gene's germline CDR1 is KGHSH and CDR2 LQKENI. CDR3 sequence reads: CASSPPGLAGGLNDYTF. The covered CDR3 bases are TGTGCCAGCTCACCACCGGGGCTAGCGGGGGGGCTGAATGAC.

Remarks on this clone: The read gets to within 3 residues of the CDR3 end, and the germline J gene fills in the rest. The V call is TRBV5-4, the J call TRBJ2-7; tentative D call: TRBD1 (6 bases). This CDR3 spans 14 amino acids. From germline, CDR1 is SGHNT and CDR2 YYREEE (reference sequence). Trimming stripped 4 bases from V and 4 bases from J, with 15 bases between. CDR3: CASSPQQGNYEQYF. The sequenced CDR3 bases are TGTGCCAGCAGCCCCCAGCAGGGGAATTACGAG.

In the case of this clone: The read terminates 3 residues ahead of where the CDR3 ends, so the germline J gene completes it. V usage is TRBV6-1 and J usage is TRBJ2-5, with a possible D match to TRBD2 (5 bases). This CDR3 is built from 16 residues. V was clipped by 0 bases and J by 7 bases, with 18 bases between them. Germline loops: CDR1 MNHNS, CDR2 SASEGT. The sequenced part of the CDR3 DNA is TGTGCCAGCAGTGAAGCGAGAACAGCGACTAAGGCGACC. This codes for CASSEARTATKAT. The full CDR3 reads CASSEARTATKATQYF.